Included here is one TCR beta chain sequence, with context. This specimen belongs to a study of blood T cell repertoires in COVID-19. The repertoire was sequenced with immunoSEQ multiplex PCR; TCRdb's copy has only in-frame clones and lacks some. The table includes roughly 300,000 clones, about nine tenths detected once. The V segment lost 1 base and the J segment 7 bases; nucleotides outside the gene matches: 0. Germline V gene data show CDR1 as SGHTA and CDR2 as FQGNSA. CDR3 size: 14 residues. The J gene is TRBJ1-6, the V gene TRBV7-2; 8 nucleotides agree with TRBD1. Sequencing input: PBMCs or T cells enriched from blood (not recorded which). This TCR derives from a man aged 25 to 40 who had recovered from COVID-19. The CDR3 spells CASSLGDRNSPLHF. CDR3 DNA: TGTGCCAGCAGCTTAGGGGACAGGAATTCACCCCTCCACTTT.